This is a list of T cell receptor beta chains from one sample in a study of blood T cell repertoires in COVID-19. Method: immunoSEQ multiplex PCR; TCRdb's copy keeps in-frame clones and lacks some. Of about 55,000 clones in the sample, 80% to 90% were seen once. Sample: peripheral blood. The receptors here all came from a man between 35 and 55 years old with COVID-19, enrolled during active disease. The CDR3 runs from the conserved cysteine through the conserved F or W.

j_gene	v_gene	CDR3aa
TRBJ1-2	TRBV7-2	CASSWGTGATYLFYYGYTF
TRBJ1-6	TRBV14	CASSLQANSPLHF
TRBJ2-1	TRBV4-1	CASSQEGAYNEQFF
TRBJ1-3	TRBV14	CASSPTGHAVENAIYF
TRBJ2-1	TRBV18	CASSPPGLAGPSYNEQFF
TRBJ2-5	TRBV5-1	CASSVVFDRAETQYF
TRBJ2-7	TRBV27	CASSLVGTSGNSYEQYF
TRBJ2-3	TRBV2	CASNSVSTDTQYF
TRBJ2-3	TRBV5-1	CASSWSGGATDTQYF
TRBJ1-1	TRBV10-1	CASSESRQENTEAFF
TRBJ1-2	TRBV18	CASSIGTSYGYTF
TRBJ2-3	TRBV10-2	CATRESVTSTDTQYF
TRBJ2-1	TRBV7-9	CASRGQGNEQFF
TRBJ2-3	TRBV11-2	CASSPNSGTQYF
TRBJ1-6	TRBV2	CASGVRDSYSPLHF
TRBJ1-5	TRBV9	CASSVGTVNQPQHF
TRBJ2-7	TRBV21-1	CASSKALWGSGRVYEQYF
TRBJ1-2	TRBV27	CASSPRAGVANYGYTF
TRBJ2-1	TRBV5-6	CASSLRQVAYNEQFF
TRBJ2-1	TRBV7-9	CATSGSLKDEQFF
TRBJ2-7	TRBV6-4	CASSDWGASGAQEQYF
TRBJ1-1	TRBV7-8	CASSGGGNTEAFF
TRBJ1-4	TRBV12-5	CASGSGRGRGEKLFF
TRBJ2-1	TRBV3-1/TRBV3-2	CASSPDRNNEQFF
TRBJ1-5	TRBV12-3/TRBV12-4	CASSWEFDQPQHF
TRBJ2-3	TRBV11-2	CASSLVAVSTDTQYF
TRBJ2-1	TRBV10-1	CASSVRGFNEQFF
TRBJ2-5	TRBV12-3/TRBV12-4	CASSLSGLETQYF
TRBJ2-3	TRBV7-3	CASSRGYTDTQYF
TRBJ2-1	TRBV9	CASSVSGGTYNEQFF
TRBJ1-3	TRBV2	CAVPMGAAGNTIYF
TRBJ1-2	TRBV24-1	CATSDPGQSYGYTF
TRBJ2-5	TRBV7-9	CASSLTSGGGETQYF
TRBJ1-1	TRBV7-9	CASSPSGNTEAFF
TRBJ2-1	TRBV27	CASSLFPGGLNEQFF
TRBJ1-5	TRBV19	CASSGGTGYAQPQHF
TRBJ1-6	TRBV28	CAIPATGNDSPLHF
TRBJ1-1	TRBV5-1	CASKAGGPMNTEAFF
TRBJ2-5	TRBV12-3/TRBV12-4	CASSRGGATQYF
TRBJ1-4	TRBV28	CASSLVEWVRGPEKLFF
TRBJ2-7	TRBV11-3	CASSSGQVYEQYF
TRBJ2-5	TRBV6-1	CASSESLGLAVAQETQYF
TRBJ2-1	TRBV11-2	CASIRSGGDDEQFF
TRBJ2-5	TRBV15	CATSRDEGGGTLQETQYF
TRBJ1-1	TRBV12-3/TRBV12-4	CASSGTGTSEAFF